This T cell receptor beta chain was identified during a study of cytomegalovirus exposure and HLA in healthy donors. A multiplex PCR was run with 60 Vbeta primers and 13 Jbeta primers. Produced via immunoSEQ multiplex PCR; TCRdb's table is partial and in-frame only. The table includes roughly 86,000 clones, 65% detected once. Germline CDR1 and CDR2: WNHNN and SYGVQD (reference sequence). The CDR3 is 15 residues long. J gave up 4 bases and V 0 bases, and 0 bases lay outside the gene matches. As for this clone: Its matching antigen is unknown.

Study results and caveats: A classifier reportedly called cytomegalovirus status with high sensitivity and specificity. It was only CMV serostatus that was available as immune exposure information. A few CMV-associated chains proved CMV antigen-specific in vitro.

The receptor was isolated from a woman aged 45-65 years in good health and CMV-seropositive. The sequenced sample was PBMCs. The V and J genes are TRBV10-1 and TRBJ2-5; 12 bases are a match to TRBD2. CDR3 loop: CASSESTSGGETQYF. The DNA for the CDR3 is TGCGCCAGCAGTGAGTCGACTAGCGGGGGAGAGACCCAGTACTTC.